This T cell receptor (beta chain) was sequenced for a study of shared T cell receptors in the human thymus. Using immunoSEQ multiplex PCR, the repertoire was profiled, and TCRdb retains in-frame clones only, with some absent. The table includes hundreds of thousands of clones, more than 70% detected once. The germline CDR1 and CDR2 sequences are SNHLY and FYNNEI. The CDR3 has 15 residues. V was pared by 6 bases and J by 0 bases, with 8 bases of the junction left unmatched. The same data also went into a second study, on human thymus T cells. As reported in that work: During corrective heart surgery, resections were taken, and the thymus tissue came from them. Within thymic and blood repertoires, V and J gene usage appeared to be biased.

This clonotype was sampled from a boy in the first two years of life with a congenital heart defect. The source material was thymocytes. This sequence joins TRBV2 and TRBJ2-7; TRBD1 aligns across 7 bases. CDR3 region: CASRKTGANSYEQYF. The CDR3 DNA is TGTGCCAGCAGGAAAACAGGGGCGAACTCCTACGAGCAGTACTTC.